The T cell receptor beta chain described here comes from a study of technical replicates of blood from a handful of donors. Libraries were prepared by immunoSEQ multiplex PCR; TCRdb keeps only in-frame clonotypes and omits some of them. Among 55,000 to 75,000 clones, approximately 90% were seen once, and the ten largest hold 0.42%. The germline CDR1 and CDR2 sequences are SEHNR and FQNEAQ (reference sequence). Trimming at V came to 2 bases and at J to 5 bases, leaving 5 bases not matched to a gene. The CDR3 has 15 amino acids. The chain joins TRBV7-9 to TRBJ2-1; TRBD2 agrees at 8 bases. The specimen sequenced was T cells isolated from PBMCs. The TCR was taken from a human donor in good health. CDR3 loop: CASSLTSGSHNEQFF. In DNA form, the CDR3 reads TGTGCCAGCAGCTTAACGAGCGGGAGTCACAATGAGCAGTTCTTC.